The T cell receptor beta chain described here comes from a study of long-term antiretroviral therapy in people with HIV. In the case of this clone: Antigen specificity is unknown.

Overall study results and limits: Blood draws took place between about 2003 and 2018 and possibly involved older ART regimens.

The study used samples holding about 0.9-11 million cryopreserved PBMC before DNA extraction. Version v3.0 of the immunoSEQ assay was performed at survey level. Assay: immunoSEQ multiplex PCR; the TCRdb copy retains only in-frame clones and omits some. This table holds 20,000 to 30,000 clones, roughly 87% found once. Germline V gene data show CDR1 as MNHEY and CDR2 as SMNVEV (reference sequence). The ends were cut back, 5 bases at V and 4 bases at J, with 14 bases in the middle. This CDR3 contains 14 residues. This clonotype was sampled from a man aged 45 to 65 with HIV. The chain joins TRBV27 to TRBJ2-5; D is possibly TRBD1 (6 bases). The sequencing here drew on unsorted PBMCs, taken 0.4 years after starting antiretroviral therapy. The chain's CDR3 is CASSPLQGIETQYF. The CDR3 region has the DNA TGTGCCAGCAGTCCACTACAGGGTATAGAGACCCAGTACTTC.